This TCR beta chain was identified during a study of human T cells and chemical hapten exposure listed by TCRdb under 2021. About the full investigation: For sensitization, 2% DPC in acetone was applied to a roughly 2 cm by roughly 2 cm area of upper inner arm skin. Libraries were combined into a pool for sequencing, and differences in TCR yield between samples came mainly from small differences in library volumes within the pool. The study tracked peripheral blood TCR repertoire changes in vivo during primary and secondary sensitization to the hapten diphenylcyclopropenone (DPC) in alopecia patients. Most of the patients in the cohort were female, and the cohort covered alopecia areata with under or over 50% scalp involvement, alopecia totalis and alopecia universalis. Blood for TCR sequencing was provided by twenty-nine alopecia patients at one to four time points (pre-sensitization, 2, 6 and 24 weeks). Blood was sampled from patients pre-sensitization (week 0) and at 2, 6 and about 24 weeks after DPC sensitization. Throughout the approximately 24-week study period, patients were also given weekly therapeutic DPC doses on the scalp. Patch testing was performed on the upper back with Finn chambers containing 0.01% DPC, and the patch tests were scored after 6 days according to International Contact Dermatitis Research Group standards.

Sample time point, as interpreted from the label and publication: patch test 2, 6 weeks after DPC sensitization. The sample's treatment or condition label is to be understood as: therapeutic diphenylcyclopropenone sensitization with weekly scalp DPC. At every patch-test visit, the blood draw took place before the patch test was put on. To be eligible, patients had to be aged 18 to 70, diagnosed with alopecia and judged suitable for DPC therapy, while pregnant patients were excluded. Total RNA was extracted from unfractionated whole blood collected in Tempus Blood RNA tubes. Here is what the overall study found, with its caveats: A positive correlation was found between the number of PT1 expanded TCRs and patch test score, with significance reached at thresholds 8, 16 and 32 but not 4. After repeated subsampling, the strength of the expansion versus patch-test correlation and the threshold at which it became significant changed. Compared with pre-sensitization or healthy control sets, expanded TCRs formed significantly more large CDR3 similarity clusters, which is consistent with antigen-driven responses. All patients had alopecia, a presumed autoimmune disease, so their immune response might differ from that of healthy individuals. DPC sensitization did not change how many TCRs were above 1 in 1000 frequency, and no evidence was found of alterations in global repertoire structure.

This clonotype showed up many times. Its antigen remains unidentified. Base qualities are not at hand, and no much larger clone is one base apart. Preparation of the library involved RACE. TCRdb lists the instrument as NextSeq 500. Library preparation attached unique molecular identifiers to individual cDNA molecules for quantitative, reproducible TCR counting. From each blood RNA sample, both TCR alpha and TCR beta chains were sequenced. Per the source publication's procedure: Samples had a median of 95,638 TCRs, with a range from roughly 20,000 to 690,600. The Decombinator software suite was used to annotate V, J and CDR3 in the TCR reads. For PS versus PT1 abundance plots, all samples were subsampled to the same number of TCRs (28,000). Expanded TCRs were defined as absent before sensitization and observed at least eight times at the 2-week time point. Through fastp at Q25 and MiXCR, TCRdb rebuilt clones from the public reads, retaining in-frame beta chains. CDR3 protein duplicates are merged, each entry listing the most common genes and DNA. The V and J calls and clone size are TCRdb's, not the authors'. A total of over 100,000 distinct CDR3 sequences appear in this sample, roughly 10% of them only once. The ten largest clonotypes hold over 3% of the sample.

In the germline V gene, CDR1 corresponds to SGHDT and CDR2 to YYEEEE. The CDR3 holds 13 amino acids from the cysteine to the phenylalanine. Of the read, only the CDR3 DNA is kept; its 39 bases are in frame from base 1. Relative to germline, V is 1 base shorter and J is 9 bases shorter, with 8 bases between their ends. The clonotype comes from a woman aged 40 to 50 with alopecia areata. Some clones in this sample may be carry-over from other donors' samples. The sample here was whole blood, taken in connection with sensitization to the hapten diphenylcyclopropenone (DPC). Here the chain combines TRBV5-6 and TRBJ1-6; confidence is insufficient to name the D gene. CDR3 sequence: CASSLWWFSPLHF. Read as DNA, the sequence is TGTGCCAGCAGCTTGTGGTGGTTTTCACCCCTCCACTTT.